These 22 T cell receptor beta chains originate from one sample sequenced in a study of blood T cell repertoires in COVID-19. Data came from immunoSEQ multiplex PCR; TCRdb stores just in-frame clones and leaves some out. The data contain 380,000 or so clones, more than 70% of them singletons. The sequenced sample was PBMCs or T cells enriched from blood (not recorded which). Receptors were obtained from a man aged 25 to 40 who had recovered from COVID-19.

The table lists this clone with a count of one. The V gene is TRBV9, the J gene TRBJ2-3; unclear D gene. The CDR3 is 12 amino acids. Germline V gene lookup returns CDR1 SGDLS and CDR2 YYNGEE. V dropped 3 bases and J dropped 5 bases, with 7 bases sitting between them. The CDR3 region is CASSEPRDTQYF. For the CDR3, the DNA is TGTGCCAGCAGCGAGCCAAGAGATACGCAGTATTTT.

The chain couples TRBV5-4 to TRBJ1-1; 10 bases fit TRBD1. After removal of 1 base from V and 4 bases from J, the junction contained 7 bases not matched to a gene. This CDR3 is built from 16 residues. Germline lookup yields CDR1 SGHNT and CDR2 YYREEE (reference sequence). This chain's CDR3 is CASSLTTGGASTEAFF. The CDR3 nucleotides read TGTGCCAGCAGCTTGACGACAGGGGGCGCGTCCACTGAAGCTTTCTTT.

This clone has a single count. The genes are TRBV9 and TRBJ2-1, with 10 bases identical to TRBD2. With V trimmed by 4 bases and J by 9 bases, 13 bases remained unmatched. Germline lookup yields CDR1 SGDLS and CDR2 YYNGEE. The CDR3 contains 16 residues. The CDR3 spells CASSLIAGGNHGEQFF. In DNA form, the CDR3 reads TGTGCCAGCAGCCTAATAGCGGGGGGCAACCACGGTGAGCAGTTCTTC.

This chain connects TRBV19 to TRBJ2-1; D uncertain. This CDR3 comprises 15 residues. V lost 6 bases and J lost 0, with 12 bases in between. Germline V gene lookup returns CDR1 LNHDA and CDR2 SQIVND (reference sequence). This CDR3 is CASSLQLPSYNEQFF. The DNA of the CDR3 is TGTGCCAGTAGCTTACAGCTACCCTCCTACAATGAGCAGTTCTTC.

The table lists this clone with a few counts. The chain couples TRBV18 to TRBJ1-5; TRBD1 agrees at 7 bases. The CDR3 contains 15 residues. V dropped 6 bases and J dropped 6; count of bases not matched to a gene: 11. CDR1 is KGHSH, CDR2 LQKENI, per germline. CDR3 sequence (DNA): TGTGCCAGCTCGATTTCACAGGGGCGAGCTCAGCCCCAGCATTTT. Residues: CASSISQGRAQPQHF.

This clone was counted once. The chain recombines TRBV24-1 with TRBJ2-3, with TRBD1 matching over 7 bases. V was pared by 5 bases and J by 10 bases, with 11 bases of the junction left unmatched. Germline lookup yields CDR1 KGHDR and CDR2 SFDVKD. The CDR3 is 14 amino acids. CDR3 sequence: CATSGPGQVVAQYF. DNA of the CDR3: TGTGCCACCAGTGGCCCAGGACAGGTGGTCGCGCAGTATTTT.

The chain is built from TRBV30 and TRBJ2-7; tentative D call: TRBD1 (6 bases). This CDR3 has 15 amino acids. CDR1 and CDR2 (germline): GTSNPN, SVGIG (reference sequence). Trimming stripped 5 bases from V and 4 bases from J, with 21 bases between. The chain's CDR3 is CAWGGRGHSLYEQYF. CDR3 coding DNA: TGTGCCTGGGGGGGCCGGGGACATAGTTTGTACGAGCAGTACTTC.

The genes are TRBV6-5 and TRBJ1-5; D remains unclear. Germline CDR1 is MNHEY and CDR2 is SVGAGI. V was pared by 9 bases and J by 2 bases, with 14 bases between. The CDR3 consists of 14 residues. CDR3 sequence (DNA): TGTGCCAGGGGAGGGATGATGCGCAATCAGCCCCAGCATTTT. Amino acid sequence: CARGGMMRNQPQHF.

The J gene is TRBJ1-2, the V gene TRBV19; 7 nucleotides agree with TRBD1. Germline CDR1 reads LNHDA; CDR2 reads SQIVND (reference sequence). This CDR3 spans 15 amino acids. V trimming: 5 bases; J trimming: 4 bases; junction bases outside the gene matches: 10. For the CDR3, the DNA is TGTGCCAGTAGTGAGGACCGGGACAGCTTCTATGGCTACACCTTC. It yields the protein CASSEDRDSFYGYTF.

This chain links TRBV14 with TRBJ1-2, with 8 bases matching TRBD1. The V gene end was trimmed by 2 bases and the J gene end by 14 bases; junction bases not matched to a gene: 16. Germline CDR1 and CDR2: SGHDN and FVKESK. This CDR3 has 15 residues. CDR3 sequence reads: CASSQTLDRDVPRTF. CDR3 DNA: TGTGCCAGCAGCCAAACCCTGGACAGGGACGTCCCCAGGACCTTC. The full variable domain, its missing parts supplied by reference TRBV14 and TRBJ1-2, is EAGVTQFPSHSVIEKGQTVTLRCDPISGHDNLYWYRRVMGKEIKFLLHFVKESKQDESGMPNNRFLAERTGGTYSTLKVQPAELEDSGVYFCASSQTLDRDVPRTFGSGTRLTVV.

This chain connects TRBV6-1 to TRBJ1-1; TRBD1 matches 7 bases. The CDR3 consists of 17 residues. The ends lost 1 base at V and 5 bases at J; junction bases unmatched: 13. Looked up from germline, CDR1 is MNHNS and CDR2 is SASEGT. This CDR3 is CASSEDRGPRARTEAFF. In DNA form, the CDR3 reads TGTGCCAGCAGTGAAGACAGGGGTCCTAGGGCTAGGACTGAAGCTTTCTTT.

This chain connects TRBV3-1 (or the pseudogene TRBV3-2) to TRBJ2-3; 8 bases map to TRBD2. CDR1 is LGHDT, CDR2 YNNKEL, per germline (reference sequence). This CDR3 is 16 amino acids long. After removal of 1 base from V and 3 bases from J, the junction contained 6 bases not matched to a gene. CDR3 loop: CASSQGSSGLTDTQYF. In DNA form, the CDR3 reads TGTGCCAGCAGCCAAGGTTCTAGCGGGCTTACAGATACGCAGTATTTT.

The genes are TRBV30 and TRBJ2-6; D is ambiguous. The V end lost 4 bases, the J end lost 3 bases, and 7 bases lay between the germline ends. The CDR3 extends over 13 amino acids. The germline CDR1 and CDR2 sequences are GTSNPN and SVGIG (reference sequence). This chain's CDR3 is CAWNRGGANVLTF. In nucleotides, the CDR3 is TGTGCCTGGAACCGCGGTGGGGCCAACGTCCTGACTTTC. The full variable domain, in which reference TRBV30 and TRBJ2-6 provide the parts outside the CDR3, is SQTIHQWPATLVQPVGSPLSLECTVEGTSNPNLYWYRQAAGRGLQLLFYSVGIGQISSEVPQNLSASRPQDRQFILSSKKLLLSDSGFYLCAWNRGGANVLTFGAGSRLTVL.

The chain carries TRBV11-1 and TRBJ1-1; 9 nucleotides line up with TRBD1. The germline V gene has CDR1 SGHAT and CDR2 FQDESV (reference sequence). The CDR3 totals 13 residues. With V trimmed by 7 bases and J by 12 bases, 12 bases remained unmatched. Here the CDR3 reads CASTSLQGANSFF. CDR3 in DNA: TGTGCCAGCACCTCTTTACAGGGGGCGAATTCTTTCTTT.

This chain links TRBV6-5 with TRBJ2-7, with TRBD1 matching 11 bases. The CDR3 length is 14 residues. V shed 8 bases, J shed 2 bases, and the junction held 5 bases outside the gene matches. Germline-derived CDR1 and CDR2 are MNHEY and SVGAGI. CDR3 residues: CASQDRGLPYEQYF. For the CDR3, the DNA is TGTGCCAGCCAGGACAGGGGGCTACCCTACGAGCAGTACTTC.

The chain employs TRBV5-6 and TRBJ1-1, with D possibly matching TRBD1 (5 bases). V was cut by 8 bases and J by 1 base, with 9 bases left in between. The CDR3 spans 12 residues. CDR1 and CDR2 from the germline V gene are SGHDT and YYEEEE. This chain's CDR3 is CASVTGNTEAFF. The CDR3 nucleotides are TGTGCCAGTGTAACAGGGAACACTGAAGCTTTCTTT.

DNA of the CDR3: TGTGCCAGCAGCTTAGCAACAGGGGGGACTGAAGCTTTCTTT. As protein: CASSLATGGTEAFF. The chain has TRBV11-2 and TRBJ1-1, with TRBD1 matching 8 bases. CDR1 is SGHAT, CDR2 FQNNGV, per germline. The J segment lost 5 bases and the V segment lost 1 base, leaving 3 bases of the junction unmatched. The CDR3 has 14 residues.

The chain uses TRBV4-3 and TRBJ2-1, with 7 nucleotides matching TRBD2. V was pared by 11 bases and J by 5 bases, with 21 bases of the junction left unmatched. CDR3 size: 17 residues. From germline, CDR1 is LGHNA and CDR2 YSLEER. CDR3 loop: CARRGRGGDVAHNEQFF. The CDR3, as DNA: TGCGCCCGAAGGGGACGCGGGGGAGATGTCGCCCACAATGAGCAGTTCTTC.

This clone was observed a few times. Here the CDR3 reads CASSSRTAAKNTIYF. The CDR3 coding sequence is TGTGCCAGCAGTTCGCGGACAGCTGCTAAAAACACCATATATTTT. The chain uses TRBV27 and TRBJ1-3; TRBD1 is a possible D gene (6 bases). V was shortened by 4 bases and J by 6 bases, with 16 bases between the two germline ends. Looked up from germline, CDR1 is MNHEY and CDR2 is SMNVEV (reference sequence). This CDR3 contains 15 residues.

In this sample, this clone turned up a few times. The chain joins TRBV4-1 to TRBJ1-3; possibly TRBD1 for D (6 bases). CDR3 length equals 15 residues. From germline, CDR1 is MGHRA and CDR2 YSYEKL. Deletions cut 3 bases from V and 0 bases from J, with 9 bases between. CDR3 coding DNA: TGCGCCAGCAGCCAGGGACACCTCTCTGGAAACACCATATATTTT. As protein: CASSQGHLSGNTIYF.

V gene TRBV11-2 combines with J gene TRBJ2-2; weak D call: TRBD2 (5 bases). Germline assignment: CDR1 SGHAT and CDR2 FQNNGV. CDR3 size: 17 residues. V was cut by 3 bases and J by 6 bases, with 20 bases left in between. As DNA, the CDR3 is TGTGCCAGCAGCTTTAAAACGGTGGGGAGTTGGGCCGGGGAGCTGTTTTTT. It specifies CASSFKTVGSWAGELFF.

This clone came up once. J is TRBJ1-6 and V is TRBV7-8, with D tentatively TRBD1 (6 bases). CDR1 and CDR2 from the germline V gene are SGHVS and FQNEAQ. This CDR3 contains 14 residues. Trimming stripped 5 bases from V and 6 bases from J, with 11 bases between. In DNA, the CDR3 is TGTGCCAGCAGCCGGACAGATCTTAATTCACCCCTCCACTTT. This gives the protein CASSRTDLNSPLHF. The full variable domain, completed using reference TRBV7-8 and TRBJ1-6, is GAGVSQSPRYKVAKRGQDVALRCDPISGHVSLFWYQQALGQGPEFLTYFQNEAQLDKSGLPSDRFFAERPEGSVSTLKIQRTQQEDSAVYLCASSRTDLNSPLHFGNGTRLTVT.